The TCR beta chain under discussion was sequenced for a study of shared clonotypes between healthy human individuals. Notes on the study in general: The small donor group covered limited genetic and exposure diversity.

With regard to this clone: Its antigen remains unidentified.

Some clones are missing from TCRdb's copy, which holds only in-frame ones; the method was immunoSEQ multiplex PCR. The sample carries more than 400,000 clones, 70% to 80% recorded once. Germline CDR1 reads SNHLY; CDR2 reads FYNNEI. The V end was cut by 4 bases, the J end by 0 bases, with 5 bases between. The CDR3 contains 13 residues. The source material was PBMCs. This sequence joins TRBV2 and TRBJ2-3, with D perhaps matching TRBD1 (5 bases). The TCR originated in a woman between 40 and 55 years old in good health. Some clones in this sample may be carry-over from other donors' samples. CDR3 sequence: CASSGQSTDTQYF. The CDR3 nucleotides are TGTGCCAGCAGTGGACAGAGCACAGATACGCAGTATTTT.